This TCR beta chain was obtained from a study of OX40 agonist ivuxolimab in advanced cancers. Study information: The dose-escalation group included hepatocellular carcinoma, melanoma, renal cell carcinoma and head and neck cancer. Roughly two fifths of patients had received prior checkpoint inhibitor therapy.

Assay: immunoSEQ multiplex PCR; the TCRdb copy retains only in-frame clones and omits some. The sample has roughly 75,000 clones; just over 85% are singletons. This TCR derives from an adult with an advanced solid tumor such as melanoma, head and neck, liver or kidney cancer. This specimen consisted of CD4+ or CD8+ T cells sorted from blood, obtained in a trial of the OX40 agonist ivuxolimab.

As DNA, the CDR3 is TGTGCCAGCAGCTTACAGGGGGCGACTGAAGCTTTCTTT. It translates to CASSLQGATEAFF. V usage is TRBV11-2 and J usage is TRBJ1-1; 8 positions match TRBD1. The CDR3 totals 13 residues. Per germline, CDR1 SGHAT and CDR2 FQNNGV. Trimming at V came to 2 bases and at J to 5 bases, leaving 1 base not matched to a gene.